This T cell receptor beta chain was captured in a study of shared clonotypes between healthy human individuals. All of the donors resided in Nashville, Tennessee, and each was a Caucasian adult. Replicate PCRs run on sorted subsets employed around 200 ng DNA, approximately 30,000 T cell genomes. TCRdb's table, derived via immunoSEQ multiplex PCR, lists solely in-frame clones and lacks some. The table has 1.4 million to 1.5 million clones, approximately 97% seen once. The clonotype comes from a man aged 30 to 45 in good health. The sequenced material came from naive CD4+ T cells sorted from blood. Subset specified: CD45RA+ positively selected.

CDR3 protein: CASNRTPSGAKNIQYF. CDR3 nucleotide sequence: TGTGCCAGCAACCGGACCCCATCAGGGGCCAAAAACATTCAGTACTTC. The rearrangement joins TRBV2 to TRBJ2-4; tentatively, D is TRBD1 (5 bases). The V end lost 7 bases, the J end lost 1 base, and 17 bases lay between the germline ends. Germline CDR1 reads SNHLY; CDR2 reads FYNNEI. The CDR3 contains 16 residues.